This record concerns one T cell receptor beta chain sequence. This clonotype was found many times. It lacks a known antigen. Base quality data are lacking; no much larger clone is found one base away. The germline V gene provides CDR1 SGHTA and CDR2 FQGNSA. Measured from the cysteine to the phenylalanine, the CDR3 is 13 residues long. Left in the record is the CDR3 DNA by itself, 39 bases read in frame from the first base. V loses 1 base of germline sequence and J loses 13 bases, and the interval between the two ends is 16 bases. The record originates from a study of spatial heterogeneity in lung cancer (dated by TCRdb to between 2018 and 2021). Background for the entire study: Beta-chain transcripts were consistently detected in greater numbers than alpha-chain transcripts, which likely reflects a higher abundance of beta-chain transcripts. A strong correlation was found between TCR transcript counts in tumor regions and a T cell transcriptional module score from matched bulk RNA-seq. In the raw uncorrected reads, each unique combination of TCR and UMI appeared more than ten times on average. TCR alpha and beta repertoires were quantitatively compared across multiple tumor regions, matched nontumor lung and blood in non-small cell lung cancer. The study linked features of the TCR repertoire to counts of nonsynonymous mutations, which were determined by whole-exome sequencing of tumor tissue. Both alpha and beta chains were TCR-sequenced in roughly 200 tumor regions, about 64 matched nontumor lung samples and some 56 PBMC samples obtained at surgery. Overall study results and their limits: A correlation was observed between the number of expanded intratumoral alpha and beta TCRs and the tumor nonsynonymous mutation count. Estimated TCR-seq coverage of tumor T cells was only 7% to 8.5% for alpha chains and 12% to 15% for beta chains. Counts of ubiquitous and regional expanded TCRs were found to correlate with counts of ubiquitous and regional nonsynonymous mutations, respectively. Additional single-cell paired TCR alpha and beta sequencing was considered necessary to confirm, at a functional level, the hypothesis that regional TCRs recognize regional mutations.

Reading the label with the study, this specimen's time point is: sample taken at primary tumor resection. Samples were obtained from 65 to 90 patients with early-stage, untreated non-small cell lung cancer from the lung TRACERx cohort. Whole RNA extracted from tumor and nontumor lung tissue, or from cryopreserved PBMC samples, was used for TCR sequencing without cell sorting. A patient was chosen for TCR sequencing only when enough RNA was available from at least two tumor regions. A lung pathologist reviewed the tumor and adjacent nontumor lung specimens before the specimens were selected. The receptor library was made with 5' RACE. The instrument was a NextSeq 500. To allow correction of PCR and sequencing errors, the TCR library protocol tagged every TCR cDNA molecule with a unique molecular identifier. Processing in the source paper ran as follows. TCR identification, UMI-based error correction and CDR3 extraction were performed with Decombinator tools. TCRs above a frequency of 2 per 1,000, corresponding to the top 1% of the tumor frequency distribution, were defined as expanded. Expanded tumor TCRs statistically deemed absent (corrected P<0.05) from at least one tumor region were classed as regional, and all other expanded tumor TCRs were classed as ubiquitous. Rényi diversity was computed with the R vegan package after subsampling each repertoire 100 times to 5,000 TCRs. CDR3 similarity networks were built from amino acid triplet string-kernel similarity, with CDR3s being connected when pairwise similarity was above 0.82. Using fastp trimming at Q25 and MiXCR clonotype assembly, TCRdb reanalyzed the public sequencing data and kept in-frame beta chains. Every distinct CDR3 protein forms one entry, paired with its most common genes and DNA. TCRdb's processing, not the study's, gives the V and J calls here. Present in this sample are roughly 18,000 distinct CDR3 sequences, 5.7% of which were seen just once. Of the sample, under 13% is held by the ten largest clones.

The origin of this receptor is a female donor with early-stage non-small cell lung cancer. The chain is made from TRBV7-2 and TRBJ2-5; TRBD1 could be the D gene, as 5 bases match. This specimen consisted of lung tumor tissue, obtained at surgery. The DNA sequence follows: TGTGCCAGCAGCTTAGAGGTTGGGGCTGTCTCGTACTTC. It encodes CASSLEVGAVSYF.